Following are 11 T cell receptor beta chains from one sample sequenced in a study of neurological immune-mediated disorders. MiXCR was run by TCRdb on the 5' RACE reads, yielding one entry per CDR3 protein. The repertoire holds some 120,000 distinct CDR3 sequences, with roughly 3.2% as singletons. Material for sequencing was PBMCs. These receptors all come from a woman in her twenties or thirties with multiple sclerosis.

This clonotype was seen repeatedly, ten times or more. This chain connects TRBV6-5 to TRBJ1-3; D is uncertain. Trimming pared 8 bases from V and 12 bases from J, leaving 26 bases between. Germline CDR1 is MNHEY and CDR2 is SVGAGI. This CDR3 spans 15 amino acids. CDR3 coding DNA: TGTGCCAGCGGCCGGCCGGGCAGGAGCGGGTCTGGCATATATTTT. Residues: CASGRPGRSGSGIYF.

This clonotype was recorded at least ten times. The chain has TRBV2 and TRBJ2-1; perhaps D is TRBD1 or TRBD2 (5 bases each). This CDR3 comprises 15 residues. Germline CDR1 and CDR2: SNHLY and FYNNEI. V lost 4 bases and J 6 bases, leaving 16 bases between the germline ends. As DNA, the CDR3 is TGTGCCAGCAGTGGGGACCCCCCCGGGCGCAATGAGCAGTTCTTC. Its translation: CASSGDPPGRNEQFF.

The chain joins TRBV7-2 to TRBJ1-5; D is ambiguous. Germline lookup yields CDR1 SGHTA and CDR2 FQGNSA. This CDR3 region has 14 residues. The ends were cut back, 4 bases at V and 3 bases at J, with 10 bases in the middle. The DNA of the CDR3 is TGTGCCAGCAGCTCCGGAAAGGTCAATCAGCCCCAGCATTTT. Its translation: CASSSGKVNQPQHF.

A few counts support this clonotype. Being one base from a much bigger clone, this may be a read error. The chain is built from TRBV20-1 and TRBJ1-5; TRBD1 is a possible D gene (6 bases). The germline V gene encodes CDR1 DFQATT and CDR2 SNEGSKA (reference sequence). This CDR3 is built from 12 residues. CDR3 in DNA: TGCAGTGCTAAGTACAGGGCTCAGCCCCAGAATTTT. It yields the protein CSAKYRAQPQNF.

This clonotype was counted many times. The chain carries TRBV4-3 and TRBJ1-3; 8 bases fit TRBD1. Trimming removed 1 base from V and 3 bases from J; junction bases left unmatched: 5. This CDR3 spans 16 amino acids. Germline lookup yields CDR1 LGHNA and CDR2 YSLEER. The CDR3 bases are TGCGCCAGCAGCCAAGGGACAGGGTCTGGTGGAAACACCATATATTTT. Amino acid sequence: CASSQGTGSGGNTIYF.

This sequence joins TRBV9 and TRBJ2-7; 7 bases are a match to TRBD2. The germline gives CDR1 SGDLS, CDR2 YYNGEE. The CDR3 contains 14 residues. V was clipped by 4 bases and J by 2 bases; unmatched bases: 6. CDR3 region: CASSPYGGTYEQYF. DNA for the CDR3: TGTGCCAGCAGCCCTTACGGGGGGACCTACGAGCAGTACTTC.

This clonotype was recorded at least ten times. The gene calls are TRBV12-3 or TRBV12-4 and TRBJ2-7; the D is unclear. V was trimmed by 0 bases and J by 5 bases, leaving 14 bases between them. CDR3 length: 15 amino acids. The CDR3 loop reads CASSLATQEWHEQYF. In DNA form, the CDR3 reads TGTGCCAGCAGTTTAGCCACCCAGGAATGGCACGAGCAGTACTTC.

This clonotype occurred many times. The genes are TRBV6-2 or TRBV6-3 and TRBJ1-1; D is perhaps TRBD1 (6 bases). Trimming stripped 5 bases from V and 14 bases from J, with 21 bases between. Germline CDR1 and CDR2: MNHEY and SVGEGT. The CDR3 has 13 amino acids. CDR3 sequence (DNA): TGTGCCAGCAGTGACAGCCCACAGGGATGGGGATTCTTT. Translation: CASSDSPQGWGFF.

Ten or more counts support this clonotype. The chain joins TRBV6-6 to TRBJ1-3, with unresolved D. CDR1 is MNHNY and CDR2 is SVGAGI in the germline V gene (reference sequence). Between the trimmed V and J ends, which lost 6 bases and 0 bases, there was a span of 12 bases. The CDR3 covers 15 residues. Written as DNA, the CDR3 is TGTGCCAGCAGCCGGACGGCCGACTCTGGAAACACCATATATTTT. Its translation is CASSRTADSGNTIYF.

This clonotype occurred many times. V and J are TRBV29-1 and TRBJ2-1; perhaps TRBD2 as D (5 bases). The CDR3 runs 13 residues. The V gene's germline CDR1 is SQVTM and CDR2 ANQGSEA. Between the trimmed V and J ends, which lost 8 bases and 6 bases, there was a span of 17 bases. The CDR3 coding sequence is TGCAGCTCGGACTCCCCTTTGAGCAATGAGCAGTTCTTC. Translated, it gives CSSDSPLSNEQFF.

Ten or more counts support this clonotype. The rearrangement links TRBV5-1 to TRBJ1-1; D is possibly TRBD1 (6 bases). V was cut by 7 bases and J by 5 bases, with 18 bases left in between. This CDR3 has 14 residues. Germline V gene sequence: CDR1 SGHRS, CDR2 YFSETQ. The CDR3 reads CASSPMDRTTEAFF. The CDR3 DNA is TGCGCCAGCTCTCCTATGGACAGAACGACTGAAGCTTTCTTT.